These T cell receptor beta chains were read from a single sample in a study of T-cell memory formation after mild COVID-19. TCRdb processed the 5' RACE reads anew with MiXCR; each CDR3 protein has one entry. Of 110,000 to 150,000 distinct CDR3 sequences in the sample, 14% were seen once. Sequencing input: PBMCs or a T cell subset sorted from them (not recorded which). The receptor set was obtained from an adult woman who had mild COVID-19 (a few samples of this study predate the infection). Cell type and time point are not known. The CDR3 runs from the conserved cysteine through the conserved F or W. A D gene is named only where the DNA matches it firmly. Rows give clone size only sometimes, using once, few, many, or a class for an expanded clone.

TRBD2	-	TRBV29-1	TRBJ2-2	TGCAGCGTCCTAGGACTAGCGGGAGGGCCTGTCGGGGAGCTGTTTTTT	CSVLGLAGGPVGELFF
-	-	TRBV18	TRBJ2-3	TGTGCCAGCTCACCAGGGACCTCCTCAGATACGCAGTATTTT	CASSPGTSSDTQYF
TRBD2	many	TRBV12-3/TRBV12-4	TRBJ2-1	TGTGCCAGCAGTTCCCTGGCCCGGGAGGTCTCCTACAATGAGCAGTTCTTC	CASSSLAREVSYNEQFF
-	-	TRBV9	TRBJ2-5	TGTGCCAGCAGCGGGGGACAAGAAAAAGAGACCCAGTACTTC	CASSGGQEKETQYF
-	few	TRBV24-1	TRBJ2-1	TGTGCCACCAGGCCCTCTTACCGGACAGAGGACAATGAGCAGTTCTTC	CATRPSYRTEDNEQFF
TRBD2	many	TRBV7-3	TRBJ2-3	TGTGCCAGCAGCTTCGGGCTAGCGGGAGGCACAGATACGCAGTATTTT	CASSFGLAGGTDTQYF
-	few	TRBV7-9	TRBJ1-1	TGTGCCAGCAGCCCGGACATATCTTACACTGAAGCTTTCTTT	CASSPDISYTEAFF
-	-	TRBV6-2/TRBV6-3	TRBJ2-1	TGTGCCAGCAGTTACCTGGGCACCGACGATGAGCAGTTCTTC	CASSYLGTDDEQFF
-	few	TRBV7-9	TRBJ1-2	TGTGCCAGCAGCTTATTACAGGGAGGCGGCTACACCTTC	CASSLLQGGGYTF
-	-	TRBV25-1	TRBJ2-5	TGTGCCAGCAGTGCGGGAGTTGAATTAGAGACCCAGTACTTC	CASSAGVELETQYF
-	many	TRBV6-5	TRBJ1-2	TGTGCCAGCAGTTATGGGGGGAACTATGGCTACACCTTC	CASSYGGNYGYTF
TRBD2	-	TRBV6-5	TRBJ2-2	TGTGCCAGCAGTTACAATGCGGGAGGGGCCGGGGAGCTGTTTTTT	CASSYNAGGAGELFF
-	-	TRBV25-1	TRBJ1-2	TGTGCCAGCAGTGACAGGATTAGGGATGGCTACACCTTC	CASSDRIRDGYTF
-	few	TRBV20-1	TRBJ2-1	TGCAGTGCTAGAGATCCATTCACCGGGGTCCGGAGGAGCGATGAGCAGTTCTTC	CSARDPFTGVRRSDEQFF
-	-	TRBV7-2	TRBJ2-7	TGTGCCAGCAGCCCCCGGACAGACTACGAGCAGTACTTC	CASSPRTDYEQYF
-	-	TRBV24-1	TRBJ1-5	TGTGCCACCAGTTTGCTCCCGAATCAGCCCCAGCATTTT	CATSLLPNQPQHF
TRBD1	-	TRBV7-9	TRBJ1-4	TGTGCCAGCAGCTCCGGACAGGAAGGGAAACTGTTTTTT	CASSSGQEGKLFF
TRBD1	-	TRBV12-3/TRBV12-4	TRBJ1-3	TGTGCCAGCAGCTACGTCACGACAGGGGCTGGAAACACCATATATTTT	CASSYVTTGAGNTIYF
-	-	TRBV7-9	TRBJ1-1	TGTGCCAGCACGCAGGTGAACACTGAAGCTTTCTTT	CASTQVNTEAFF
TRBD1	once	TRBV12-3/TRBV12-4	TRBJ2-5	TGTGCCAGCAGTTGGACAGGGGTAGAGACCCAGTACTTC	CASSWTGVETQYF
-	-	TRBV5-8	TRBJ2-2	TGTGCCAGCAGCTCGACACCATTAGCTTCGAACACCGGGGAGCTGTTTTTT	CASSSTPLASNTGELFF
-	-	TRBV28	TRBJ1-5	TGTGCCAGCAGTCCCCAGGGTGGGAGGAGTGGGAAAGAGACCCAGCATTTT	CASSPQGGRSGKETQHF
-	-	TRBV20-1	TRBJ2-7	TGCAGTGCTAGAGATCAACTTAATCCCCCCTACGAGCAGTACTTC	CSARDQLNPPYEQYF
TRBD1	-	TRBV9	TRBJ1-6	TGTGCCAGCAGCGTAGGAACTATACAGGGGGCGAAAGATTCACCCCTCCACTTT	CASSVGTIQGAKDSPLHF
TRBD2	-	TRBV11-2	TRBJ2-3	TGTGCCAGCAGCCCCGGACTAGTCGACGTTATGGGAAGCACAGATACGCAGTATTTT	CASSPGLVDVMGSTDTQYF
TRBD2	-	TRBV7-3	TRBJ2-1	TGTGCCAGCAGCTTACTTGGGGGGGTCCTACATGAGCAGTTCTTC	CASSLLGGVLHEQFF